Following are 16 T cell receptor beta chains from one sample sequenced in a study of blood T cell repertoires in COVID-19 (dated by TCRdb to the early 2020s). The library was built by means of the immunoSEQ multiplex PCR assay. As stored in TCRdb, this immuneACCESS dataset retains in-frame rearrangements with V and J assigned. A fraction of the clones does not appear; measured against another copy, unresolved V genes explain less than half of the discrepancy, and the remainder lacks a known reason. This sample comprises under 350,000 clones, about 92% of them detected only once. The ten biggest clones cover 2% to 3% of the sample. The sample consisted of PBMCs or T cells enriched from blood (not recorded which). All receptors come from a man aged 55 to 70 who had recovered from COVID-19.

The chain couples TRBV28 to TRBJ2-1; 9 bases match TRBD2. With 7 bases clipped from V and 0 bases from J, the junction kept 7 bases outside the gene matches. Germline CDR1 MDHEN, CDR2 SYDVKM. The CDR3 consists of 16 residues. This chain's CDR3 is CASKLHSGSSYNEQFF. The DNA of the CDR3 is TGTGCCAGCAAACTCCATAGCGGGAGCTCCTACAATGAGCAGTTCTTC.

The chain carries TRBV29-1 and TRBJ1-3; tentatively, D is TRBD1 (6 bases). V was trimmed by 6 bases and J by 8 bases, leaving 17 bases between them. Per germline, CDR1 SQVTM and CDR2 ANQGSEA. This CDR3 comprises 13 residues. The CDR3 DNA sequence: TGCAGCGTCTGGAACAGGGTAGAGTACACCATATATTTT. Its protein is CSVWNRVEYTIYF.

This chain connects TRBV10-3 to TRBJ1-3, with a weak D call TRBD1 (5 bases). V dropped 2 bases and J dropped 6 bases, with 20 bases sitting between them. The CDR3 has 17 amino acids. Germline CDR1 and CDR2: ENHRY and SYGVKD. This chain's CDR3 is CAISEVVTGYRENTIYF. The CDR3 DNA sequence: TGTGCCATCAGTGAGGTCGTAACAGGCTACAGAGAAAACACCATATATTTT.

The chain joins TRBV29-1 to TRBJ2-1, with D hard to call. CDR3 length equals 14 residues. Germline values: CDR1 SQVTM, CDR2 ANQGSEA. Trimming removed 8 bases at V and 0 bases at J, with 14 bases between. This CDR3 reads CSSSPRSSYNEQFF. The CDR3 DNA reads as TGCAGCTCATCACCCCGGAGCTCCTACAATGAGCAGTTCTTC.

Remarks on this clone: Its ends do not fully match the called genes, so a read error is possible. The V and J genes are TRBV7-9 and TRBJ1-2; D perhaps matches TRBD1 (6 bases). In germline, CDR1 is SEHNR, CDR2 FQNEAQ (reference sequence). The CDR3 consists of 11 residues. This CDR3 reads CASSPQGKSSF. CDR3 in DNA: TGTGCCAGCAGCCCACAGGGAAAGTCGTCATTT.

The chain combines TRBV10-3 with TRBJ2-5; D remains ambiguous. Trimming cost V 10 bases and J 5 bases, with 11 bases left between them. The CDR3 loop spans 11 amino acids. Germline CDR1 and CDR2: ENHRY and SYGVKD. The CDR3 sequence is CATQNLETQYF. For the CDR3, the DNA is TGTGCCACACAAAATTTGGAGACCCAGTACTTC.

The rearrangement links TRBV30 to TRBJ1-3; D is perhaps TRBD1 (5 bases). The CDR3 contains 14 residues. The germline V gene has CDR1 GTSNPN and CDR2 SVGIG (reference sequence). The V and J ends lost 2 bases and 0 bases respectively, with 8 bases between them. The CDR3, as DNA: TGTGCCTGGAGTCGACAGATCTCTGGAAACACCATATATTTT. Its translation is CAWSRQISGNTIYF.

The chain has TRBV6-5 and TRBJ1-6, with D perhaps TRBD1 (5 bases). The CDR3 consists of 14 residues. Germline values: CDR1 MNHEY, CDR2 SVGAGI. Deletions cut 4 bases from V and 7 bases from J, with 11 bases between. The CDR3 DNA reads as TGTGCCAGCAGTTCGACAGTAACGAATTCACCCCTCCACTTT. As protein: CASSSTVTNSPLHF.

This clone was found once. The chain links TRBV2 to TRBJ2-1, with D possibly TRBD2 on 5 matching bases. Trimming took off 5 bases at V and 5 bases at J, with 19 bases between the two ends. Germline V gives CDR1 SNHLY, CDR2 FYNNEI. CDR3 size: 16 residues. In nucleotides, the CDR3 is TGTGCCAGCAGTTCTTTCCGGGAACTTCGTAACAATGAGCAGTTCTTC. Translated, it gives CASSSFRELRNNEQFF.

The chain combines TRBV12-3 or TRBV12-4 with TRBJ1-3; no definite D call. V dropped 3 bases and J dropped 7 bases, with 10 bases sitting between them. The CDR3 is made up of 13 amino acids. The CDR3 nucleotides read TGTGCCAGCAGTTTGTATTTCGGTAACACCATATATTTT. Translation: CASSLYFGNTIYF.

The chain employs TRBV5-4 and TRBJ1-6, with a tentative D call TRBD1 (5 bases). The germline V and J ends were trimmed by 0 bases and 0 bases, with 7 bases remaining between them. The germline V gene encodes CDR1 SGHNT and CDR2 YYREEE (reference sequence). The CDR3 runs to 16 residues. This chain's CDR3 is CASSLGQPSYNSPLHF. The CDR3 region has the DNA TGTGCCAGCAGCTTGGGACAGCCCTCCTATAATTCACCCCTCCACTTT.

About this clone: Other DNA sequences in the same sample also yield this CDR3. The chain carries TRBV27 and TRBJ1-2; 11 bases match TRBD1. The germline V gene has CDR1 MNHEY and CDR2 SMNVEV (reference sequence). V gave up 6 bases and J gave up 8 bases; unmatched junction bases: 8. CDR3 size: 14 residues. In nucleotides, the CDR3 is TGTGCCAGCAGCCCGGGACAGGGGGTGGGGGGCTACACCTTC. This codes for CASSPGQGVGGYTF.

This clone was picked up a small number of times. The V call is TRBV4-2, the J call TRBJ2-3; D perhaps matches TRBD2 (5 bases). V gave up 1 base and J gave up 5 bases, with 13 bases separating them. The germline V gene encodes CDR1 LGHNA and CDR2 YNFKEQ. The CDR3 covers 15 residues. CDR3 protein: CASSQAEAVGDTQYF. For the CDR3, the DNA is TGTGCCAGCAGCCAAGCGGAAGCGGTAGGAGATACGCAGTATTTT.

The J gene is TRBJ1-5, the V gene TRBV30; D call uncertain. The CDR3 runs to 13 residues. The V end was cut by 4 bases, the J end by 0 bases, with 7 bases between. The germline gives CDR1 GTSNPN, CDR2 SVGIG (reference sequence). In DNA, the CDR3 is TGTGCCTGGAACAATAATAGCAATCAGCCCCAGCATTTT. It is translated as CAWNNNSNQPQHF. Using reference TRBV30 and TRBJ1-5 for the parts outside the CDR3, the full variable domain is SQTIHQWPATLVQPVGSPLSLECTVEGTSNPNLYWYRQAAGRGLQLLFYSVGIGQISSEVPQNLSASRPQDRQFILSSKKLLLSDSGFYLCAWNNNSNQPQHFGDGTRLSIL.

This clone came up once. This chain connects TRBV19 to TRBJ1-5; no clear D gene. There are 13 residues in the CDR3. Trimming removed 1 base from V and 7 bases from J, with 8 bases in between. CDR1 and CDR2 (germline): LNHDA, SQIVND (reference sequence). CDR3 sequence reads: CASSIAGRQPQHF. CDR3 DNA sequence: TGTGCCAGTAGTATAGCGGGGAGGCAGCCCCAGCATTTT.

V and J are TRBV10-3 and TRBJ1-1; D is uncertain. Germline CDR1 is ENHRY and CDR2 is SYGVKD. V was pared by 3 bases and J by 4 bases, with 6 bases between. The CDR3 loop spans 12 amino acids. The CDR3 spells CAISDRFTEAFF. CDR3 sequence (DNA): TGTGCCATCAGTGACAGGTTCACTGAAGCTTTCTTT.